This TCR beta chain came from a study of blood T cell repertoires in COVID-19. The germline CDR1 and CDR2 sequences are SGHNT and YYREEE (reference sequence). This CDR3 spans 14 amino acids. V was clipped by 3 bases and J by 0 bases, with 7 bases between them. This clone was counted once. Two negative PCRs, clearance, or symptom resolution had been documented for recovered Cohort 3 donors. Repertoires were generated with immunoSEQ multiplex PCR, while TCRdb's copy carries only in-frame clones and drops some. The table includes approximately 300,000 clones, more than 85% detected once. The source of this sequence is a woman in her 30s who had recovered from COVID-19. The specimen sequenced was PBMCs or T cells enriched from blood (not recorded which). V usage is TRBV5-4 and J usage is TRBJ1-3; maybe TRBD1 (5 bases). The CDR3 sequence: CASSSQGSGNTIYF. The CDR3 DNA sequence: TGTGCCAGCAGCTCCCAGGGCTCTGGAAACACCATATATTTT.